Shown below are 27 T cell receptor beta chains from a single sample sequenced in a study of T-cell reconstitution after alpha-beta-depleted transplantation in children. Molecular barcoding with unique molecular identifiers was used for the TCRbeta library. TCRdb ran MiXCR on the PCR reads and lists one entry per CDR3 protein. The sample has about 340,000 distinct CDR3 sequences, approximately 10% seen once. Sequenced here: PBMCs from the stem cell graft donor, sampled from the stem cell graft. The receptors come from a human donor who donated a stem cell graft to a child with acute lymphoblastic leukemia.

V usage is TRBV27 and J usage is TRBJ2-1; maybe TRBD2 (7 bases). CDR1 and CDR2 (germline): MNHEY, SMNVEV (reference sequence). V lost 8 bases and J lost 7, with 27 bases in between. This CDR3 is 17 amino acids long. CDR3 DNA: TGTGCCAGCGCCGGGACTACTCAACCGACGGGGGCTAATGAGCAGTTCTTC. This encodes CASAGTTQPTGANEQFF.

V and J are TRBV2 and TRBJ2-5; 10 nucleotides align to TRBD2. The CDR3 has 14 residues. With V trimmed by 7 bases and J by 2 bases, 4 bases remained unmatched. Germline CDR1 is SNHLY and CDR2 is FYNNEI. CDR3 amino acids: CASTGTSEQETQYF. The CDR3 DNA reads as TGTGCCAGCACCGGGACTAGCGAACAAGAGACCCAGTACTTC.

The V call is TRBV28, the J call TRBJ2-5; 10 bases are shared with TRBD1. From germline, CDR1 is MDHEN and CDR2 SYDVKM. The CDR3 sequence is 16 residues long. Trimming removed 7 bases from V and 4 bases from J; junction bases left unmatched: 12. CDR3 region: CASTGTGAWEVETQYF. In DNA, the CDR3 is TGTGCCAGCACAGGGACAGGGGCTTGGGAGGTAGAGACCCAGTACTTC.

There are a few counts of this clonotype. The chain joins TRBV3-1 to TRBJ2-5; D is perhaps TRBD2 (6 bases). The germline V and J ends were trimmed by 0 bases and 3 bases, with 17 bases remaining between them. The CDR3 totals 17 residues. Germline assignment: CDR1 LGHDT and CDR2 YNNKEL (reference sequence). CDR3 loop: CASSQEKLATPEETQYF. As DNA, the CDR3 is TGTGCCAGCAGCCAAGAAAAGCTAGCGACGCCGGAAGAGACCCAGTACTTC.

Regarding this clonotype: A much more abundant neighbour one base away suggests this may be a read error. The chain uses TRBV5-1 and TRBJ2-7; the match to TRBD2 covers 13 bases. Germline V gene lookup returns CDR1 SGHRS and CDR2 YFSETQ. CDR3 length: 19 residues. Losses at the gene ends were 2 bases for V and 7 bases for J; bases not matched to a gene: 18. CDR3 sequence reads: CASSFPVGTSGVGAGEQYF. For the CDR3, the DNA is TGCGCCAGCAGCTTTCCTGTGGGGACTAGCGGGGTCGGAGCGGGAGAGCAGTACTTC.

In DNA, the CDR3 is TGCAGCGTCCTAGGACAGGGGAACACCGGGGAGCTGTTTTTT. Translation gives CSVLGQGNTGELFF. The chain uses TRBV29-1 and TRBJ2-2; TRBD1 matches 8 bases. J lost 1 base, V lost 6 bases, and 4 bases had no gene match. This CDR3 spans 14 amino acids. Looked up from germline, CDR1 is SQVTM and CDR2 is ANQGSEA.

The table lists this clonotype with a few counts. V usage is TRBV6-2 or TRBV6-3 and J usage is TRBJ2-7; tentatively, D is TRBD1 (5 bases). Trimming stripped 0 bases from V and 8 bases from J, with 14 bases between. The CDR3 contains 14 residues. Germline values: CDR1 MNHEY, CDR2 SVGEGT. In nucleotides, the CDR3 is TGTGCCAGCAGTTACTCAGGGGTTGAGTGGCAGCAGTACTTC. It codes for CASSYSGVEWQQYF.

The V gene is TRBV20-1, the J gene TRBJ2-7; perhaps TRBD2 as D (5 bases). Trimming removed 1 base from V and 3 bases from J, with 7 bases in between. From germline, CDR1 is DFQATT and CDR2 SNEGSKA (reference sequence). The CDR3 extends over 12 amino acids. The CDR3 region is CSARGENYEQYF. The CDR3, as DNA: TGCAGTGCTAGAGGGGAGAACTACGAGCAGTACTTC.

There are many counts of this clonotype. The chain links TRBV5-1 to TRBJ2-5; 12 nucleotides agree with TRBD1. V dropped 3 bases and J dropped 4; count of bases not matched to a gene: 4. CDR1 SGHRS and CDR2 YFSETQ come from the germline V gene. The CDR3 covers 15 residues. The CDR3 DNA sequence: TGCGCCAGCAGCTCCGGGACAGGGGGCCCAGAGACCCAGTACTTC. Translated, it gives CASSSGTGGPETQYF.

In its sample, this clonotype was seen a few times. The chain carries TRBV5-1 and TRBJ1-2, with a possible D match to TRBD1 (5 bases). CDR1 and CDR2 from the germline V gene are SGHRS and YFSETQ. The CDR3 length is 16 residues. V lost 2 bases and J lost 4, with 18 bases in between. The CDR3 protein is CASSFGRERRGYGYTF. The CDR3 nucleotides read TGCGCCAGCAGCTTCGGCAGGGAACGAAGGGGCTATGGCTACACCTTC.

The DNA of the CDR3 is TGCAGTGCTACGTCCAGATACTTTCGCTATGGCTACACCTTC. Amino acids: CSATSRYFRYGYTF. The chain has TRBV20-1 and TRBJ1-2; D call uncertain. Germline V gene lookup returns CDR1 DFQATT and CDR2 SNEGSKA (reference sequence). Trimming took 4 bases from V and 4 from J, leaving 16 bases between them. This CDR3 has 14 amino acids.

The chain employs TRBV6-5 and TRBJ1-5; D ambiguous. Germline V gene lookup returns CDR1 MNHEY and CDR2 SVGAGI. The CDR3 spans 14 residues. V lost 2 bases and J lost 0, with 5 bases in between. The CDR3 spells CASSYVYSNQPQHF. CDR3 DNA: TGTGCCAGCAGTTACGTATATAGCAATCAGCCCCAGCATTTT.

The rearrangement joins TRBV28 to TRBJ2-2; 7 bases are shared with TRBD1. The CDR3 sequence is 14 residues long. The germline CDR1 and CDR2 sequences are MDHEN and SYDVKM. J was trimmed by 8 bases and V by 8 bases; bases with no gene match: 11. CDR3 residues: CASLTGAEVGELFF. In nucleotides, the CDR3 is TGTGCCAGCCTCACAGGGGCCGAGGTGGGGGAGCTGTTTTTT.

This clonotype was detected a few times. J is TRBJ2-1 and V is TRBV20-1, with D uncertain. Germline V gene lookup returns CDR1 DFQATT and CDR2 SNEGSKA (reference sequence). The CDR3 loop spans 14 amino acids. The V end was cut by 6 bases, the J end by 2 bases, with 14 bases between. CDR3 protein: CSAQKPPAYNEQFF. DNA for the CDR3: TGCAGTGCCCAAAAACCACCAGCCTACAATGAGCAGTTCTTC.

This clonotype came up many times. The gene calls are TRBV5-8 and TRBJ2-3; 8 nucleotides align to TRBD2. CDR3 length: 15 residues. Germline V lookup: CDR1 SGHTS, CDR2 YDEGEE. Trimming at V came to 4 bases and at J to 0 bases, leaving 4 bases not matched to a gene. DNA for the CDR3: TGTGCCAGCAGCCCCCCGGGGGGGAGCACAGATACGCAGTATTTT. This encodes CASSPPGGSTDTQYF.

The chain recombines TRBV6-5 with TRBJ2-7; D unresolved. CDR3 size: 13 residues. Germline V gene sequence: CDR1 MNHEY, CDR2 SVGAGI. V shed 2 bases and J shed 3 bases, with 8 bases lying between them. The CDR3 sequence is CASSYGSLYEQYF. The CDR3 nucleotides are TGTGCCAGCAGTTACGGATCTCTCTACGAGCAGTACTTC.

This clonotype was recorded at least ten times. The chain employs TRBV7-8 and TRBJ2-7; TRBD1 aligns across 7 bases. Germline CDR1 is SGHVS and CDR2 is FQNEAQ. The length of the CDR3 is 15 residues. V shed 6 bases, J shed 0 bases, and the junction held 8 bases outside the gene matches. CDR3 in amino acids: CASRGTERPSYEQYF. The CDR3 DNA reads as TGTGCCAGCAGAGGGACAGAAAGACCCTCCTACGAGCAGTACTTC.

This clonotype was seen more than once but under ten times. CDR3 bases: TGCGCCAGCAGCGGACAGGGGGAGTGGGATGAGCAGTTCTTC. The encoded protein is CASSGQGEWDEQFF. This chain joins TRBV5-1 and TRBJ2-1; TRBD1 matches 10 bases. CDR1 is SGHRS, CDR2 YFSETQ, per germline. After removal of 4 bases from V and 8 bases from J, the junction contained 6 bases not matched to a gene. CDR3 length: 14 residues.

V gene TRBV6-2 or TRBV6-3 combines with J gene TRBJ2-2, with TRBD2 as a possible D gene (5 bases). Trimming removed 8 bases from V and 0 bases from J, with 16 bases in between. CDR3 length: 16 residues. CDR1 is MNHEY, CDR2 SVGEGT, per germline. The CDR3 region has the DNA TGTGCCAGCGGGAGATCTGTCCTCGCGAACACCGGGGAGCTGTTTTTT. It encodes CASGRSVLANTGELFF.

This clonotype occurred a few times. CDR3 residues: CASSLASVSTDTQYF. CDR3 bases: TGTGCCAGCAGCTTAGCTAGCGTCAGCACAGATACGCAGTATTTT. This rearrangement joins TRBV7-2 to TRBJ2-3, with a tentative D call TRBD2 (5 bases). Trimming pared 0 bases from V and 0 bases from J, leaving 7 bases between. The CDR3 length is 15 residues. CDR1 and CDR2 from the germline V gene are SGHTA and FQGNSA.

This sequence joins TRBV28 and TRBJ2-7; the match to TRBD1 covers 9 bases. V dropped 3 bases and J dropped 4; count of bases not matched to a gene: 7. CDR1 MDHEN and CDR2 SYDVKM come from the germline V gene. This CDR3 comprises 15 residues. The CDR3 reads CASSFAGQGIYEQYF. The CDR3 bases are TGTGCCAGCAGTTTTGCGGGACAGGGTATTTACGAGCAGTACTTC.

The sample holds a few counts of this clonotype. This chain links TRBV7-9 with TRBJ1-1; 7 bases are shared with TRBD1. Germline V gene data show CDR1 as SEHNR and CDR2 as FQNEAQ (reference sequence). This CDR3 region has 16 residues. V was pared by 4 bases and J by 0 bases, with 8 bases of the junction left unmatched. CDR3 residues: CASSSDRVNMNTEAFF. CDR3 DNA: TGTGCCAGCAGCTCCGACAGGGTTAACATGAACACTGAAGCTTTCTTT.

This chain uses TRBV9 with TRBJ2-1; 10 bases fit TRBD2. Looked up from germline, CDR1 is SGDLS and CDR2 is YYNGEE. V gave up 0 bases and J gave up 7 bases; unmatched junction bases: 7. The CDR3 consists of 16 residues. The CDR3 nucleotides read TGTGCCAGCAGCGTAGGGGGTAGCGGGAGGCAAAATGAGCAGTTCTTC. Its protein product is CASSVGGSGRQNEQFF.

The DNA of the CDR3 is TGTGCCAGCAGCTTATCAACCAACGAAGAGACCCAGTACTTC. Amino acids: CASSLSTNEETQYF. V gene TRBV7-8 combines with J gene TRBJ2-5; no clear D gene. Germline CDR1 reads SGHVS; CDR2 reads FQNEAQ. V was cut by 2 bases and J by 3 bases, with 10 bases left in between. The CDR3 runs 14 residues.

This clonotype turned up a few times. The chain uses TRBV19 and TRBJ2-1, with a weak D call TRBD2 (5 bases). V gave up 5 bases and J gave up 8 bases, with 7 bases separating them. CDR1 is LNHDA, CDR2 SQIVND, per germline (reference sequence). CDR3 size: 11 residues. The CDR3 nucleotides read TGTGCCAGTAGTGGACTTCATGAGCAGTTCTTC. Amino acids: CASSGLHEQFF.

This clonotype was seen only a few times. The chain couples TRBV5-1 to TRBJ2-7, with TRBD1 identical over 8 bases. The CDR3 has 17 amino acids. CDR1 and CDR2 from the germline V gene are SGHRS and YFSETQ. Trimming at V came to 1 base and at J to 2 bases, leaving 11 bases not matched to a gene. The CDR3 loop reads CASSLSRARTGPYEQYF. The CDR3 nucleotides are TGCGCCAGCAGCTTGAGCCGAGCACGGACAGGGCCCTACGAGCAGTACTTC.

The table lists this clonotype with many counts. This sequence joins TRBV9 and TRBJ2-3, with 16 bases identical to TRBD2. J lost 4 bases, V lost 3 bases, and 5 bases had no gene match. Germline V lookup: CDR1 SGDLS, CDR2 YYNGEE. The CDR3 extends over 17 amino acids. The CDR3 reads CASSGSGTSGRADTQYF. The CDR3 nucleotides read TGTGCCAGCAGCGGTTCCGGGACTAGCGGGAGGGCAGATACGCAGTATTTT.